The T cell receptor (beta chain) under discussion was sequenced for a study of cytomegalovirus exposure and HLA in healthy donors. Looking at the study overall: Among 150 million to 200 million T cells, an earlier analysis found 95 million to 140 million unique TCR beta sequences.

A note on this clone: Its cognate antigen is unknown.

The PCR used 60 Vbeta and 13 Jbeta primers. Only in-frame clones appear in the TCRdb table, and some are missing; sequencing was by immunoSEQ multiplex PCR. The data hold approximately 120,000 clones, with around 78% observed a single time. Study-level results: It was only CMV serostatus that was available as immune exposure information. Associated with HLA alleles at 0.05 false discovery rate in a later analysis were around 15,000 TCR beta sequences.

Sequenced sample: PBMCs. The TCR sequence derives from a man aged 45 to 65 in good health and CMV-seronegative.

The CDR3 DNA reads TGTGCGAGCCGCAGGACAGGGGAAGAAAATGGCTACACCTTC. Encoded protein: CASRRTGEENGYTF. This chain connects TRBV6-1 to TRBJ1-2; 9 nucleotides match TRBD1. Germline V lookup: CDR1 MNHNS, CDR2 SASEGT. The CDR3 sequence is 14 residues long.